This T cell receptor (beta chain) was retrieved from a study of beta chain features in type 1 diabetes. Since all of the isolated RNA was reverse transcribed, expressed TCRB transcripts were what got sequenced. TCRdb's table, derived via immunoSEQ multiplex PCR, lists solely in-frame clones and lacks some. The sample contains about 390,000 clones, around a tenth of which appear only once. Germline CDR1 is SEHNR and CDR2 is FQNEAQ (reference sequence). This CDR3 spans 12 amino acids. Trimming left V 5 bases short and J 9 bases short, with 11 bases between. Overall study findings and caveats: Researchers could not determine here whether HLA type influences TCRB rearrangement. Insertions at VDJ junctions were less frequent in type 1 diabetes patients. These patients also deleted more nucleotides at the same junctions. A potential PCR bias toward shorter templates would be equal in patient and control samples. Shortening that was moderate but significant affected the TCRB CDR3s of Type 1 diabetes patients in all four CD4+ subsets.

Comment on this clone: The antigen is undetermined.

The rearrangement uses TRBV7-9 and TRBJ2-1, with D unclear. The material sequenced was central memory CD4+ T cells from blood. The clonotype originates from a man younger than 45 with type 1 diabetes. The CDR3: CASSQDEAEQFF. CDR3 DNA sequence: TGTGCCAGCAGCCAGGATGAAGCTGAGCAGTTCTTC.